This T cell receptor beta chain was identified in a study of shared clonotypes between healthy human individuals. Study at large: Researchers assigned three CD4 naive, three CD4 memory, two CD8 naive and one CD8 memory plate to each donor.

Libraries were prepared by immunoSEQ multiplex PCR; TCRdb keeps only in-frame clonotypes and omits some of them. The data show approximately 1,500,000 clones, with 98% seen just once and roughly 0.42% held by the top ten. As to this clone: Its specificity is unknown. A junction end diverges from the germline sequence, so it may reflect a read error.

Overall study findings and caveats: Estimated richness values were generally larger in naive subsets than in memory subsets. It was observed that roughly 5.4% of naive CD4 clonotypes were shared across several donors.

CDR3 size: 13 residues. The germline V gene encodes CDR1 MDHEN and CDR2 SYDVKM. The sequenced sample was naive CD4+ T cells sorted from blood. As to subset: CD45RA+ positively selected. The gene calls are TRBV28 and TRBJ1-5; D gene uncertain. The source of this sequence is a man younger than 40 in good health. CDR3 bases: TGTGCCAGCAGAATAGGGAGGACCGGGCCTCTGGATTTT. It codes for CASRIGRTGPLDF.